This T cell receptor beta chain emerged from a study of T cell repertoires in urothelial bladder cancer. Concerning this clone: Its antigen is currently unknown. The germline gene is not matched at one end of the junction; a read error may be the cause.

Germline values: CDR1 SGHVS, CDR2 FQNEAQ. This CDR3 contains 15 residues. Produced via immunoSEQ multiplex PCR; TCRdb's table is partial and in-frame only. This table has around 12,000 clones, roughly two thirds appearing once. Study-wide results and caveats: Carcinoma specimens had median around 2% tumor infiltrating lymphocytes, benign about 13%. One T-cell clone reached up to roughly 15% of carcinoma infiltrating lymphocytes.

Sequenced material: tumor-infiltrating cells from bladder cancer. The receptor was derived from a human donor with a benign inflammatory bladder lesion. V gene TRBV7-8 combines with J gene TRBJ2-1; TRBD2 agrees at 9 bases. CDR3 DNA: TGTGCCAGCAGCTTAGTAAGCGGGGGGTACAATGGGCAGTTCTTC. Translating it yields CASSLVSGGYNGQFF.